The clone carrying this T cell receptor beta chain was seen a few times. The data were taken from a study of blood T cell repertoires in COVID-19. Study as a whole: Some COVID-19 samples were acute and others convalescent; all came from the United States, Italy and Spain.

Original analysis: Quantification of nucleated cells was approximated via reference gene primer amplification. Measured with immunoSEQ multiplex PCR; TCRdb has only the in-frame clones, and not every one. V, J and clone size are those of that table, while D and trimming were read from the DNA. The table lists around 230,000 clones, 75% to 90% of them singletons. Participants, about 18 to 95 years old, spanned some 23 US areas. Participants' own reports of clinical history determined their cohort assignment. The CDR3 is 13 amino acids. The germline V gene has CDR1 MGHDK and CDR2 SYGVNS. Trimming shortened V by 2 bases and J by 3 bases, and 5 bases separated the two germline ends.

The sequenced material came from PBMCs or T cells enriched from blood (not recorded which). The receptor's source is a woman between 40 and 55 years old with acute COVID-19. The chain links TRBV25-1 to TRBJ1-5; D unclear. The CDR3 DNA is TGTGCCAGCAGTGAAGGCCTCAATCAGCCCCAGCATTTT. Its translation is CASSEGLNQPQHF.